This T cell receptor beta chain was captured in a study of blood T cell repertoires in COVID-19. About the research overall: Italy, Spain and the United States were the sources of the convalescent and acute COVID-19 samples.

Adults between about 18 and 95 years of age took part from more than 20 US areas. Produced via immunoSEQ multiplex PCR; TCRdb's table is partial and in-frame only. The profile covers 200,000 to 250,000 clones, with just under 85% appearing a single time and about 1.3% taken by the ten largest. This clone was counted at least ten times. Germline V gene sequence: CDR1 SGHRS, CDR2 YFSETQ. The CDR3 consists of 16 residues. V lost 1 base and J lost 6; bases outside the gene matches: 7. The V call is TRBV5-1, the J call TRBJ2-2; TRBD1 matches 9 bases. The sequence derives from a woman between 35 and 50 years old with acute COVID-19. The sequencing input was PBMCs or T cells enriched from blood (not recorded which). The DNA of the CDR3 is TGCGCCAGCAGCTTGAGTCCCGGGACAGGGCCCGGGGAGCTGTTTTTT. It translates to CASSLSPGTGPGELFF.